Sequencing of this TCR beta chain was carried out in a study of Graves' ophthalmopathy and Graves' hyperthyroidism. This clonotype was seen repeatedly, ten times or more. Amplifying from RNA transcripts, the study obtained TCR beta CDR3 regions. The first round was an RT-PCR with HTBI primers, and the second round was a multiplex PCR. TCRdb itself ran the multiplex PCR reads through MiXCR, one entry per CDR3 protein. The sample consists of 300,000 to 400,000 distinct CDR3 sequences, roughly a sixth of them appearing once. The V gene's germline CDR1 is SNHLY and CDR2 FYNNEI. V dropped 7 bases and J dropped 5 bases, with 14 bases sitting between them. The CDR3 has 13 residues.

The specimen sequenced was peripheral blood. The chain is built from TRBV2 and TRBJ1-1, with D possibly TRBD1 on 5 matching bases. The sequence derives from an adult man with Graves' ophthalmopathy. CDR3 sequence: CASILLGGTEAFF. For the CDR3, the DNA is TGTGCCAGCATCCTCCTTGGGGGGACTGAAGCTTTCTTT.